The 15 T cell receptor beta chains reported below all come from one sample, sequenced in a study of cytomegalovirus exposure and HLA in healthy donors. The PCR contained 60 Vbeta and 13 Jbeta primers. Profiled with immunoSEQ multiplex PCR; TCRdb holds only in-frame clones, not every one. The table for this sample gives just over 200,000 clones. Sequencing was performed on PBMCs. The origin of the receptors is a girl aged 2 to 9 in good health and CMV-seropositive.

V and J are TRBV27 and TRBJ1-1, with D possibly being TRBD1 (5 bases). Trimming stripped 0 bases from V and 9 bases from J, with 20 bases between. Germline V gives CDR1 MNHEY, CDR2 SMNVEV (reference sequence). The CDR3 runs 16 residues. The CDR3 loop is CASSLSLPRGGQKAFF. CDR3 nucleotide sequence: TGTGCCAGCAGTTTATCGTTGCCAAGGGGAGGCCAGAAAGCTTTCTTT.

The CDR3, as DNA: TGTGCCAGCAGCACCAGGGGGTACTACACTGAAGCTTTCTTT. Translation gives CASSTRGYYTEAFF. The V call is TRBV28, the J call TRBJ1-1; 7 nucleotides match TRBD1. The J segment lost 3 bases and the V segment lost 6 bases, leaving 7 bases of the junction unmatched. The CDR3 is 14 residues long. The germline gives CDR1 MDHEN, CDR2 SYDVKM. The full variable domain, rest sourced from reference TRBV28 and TRBJ1-1, is DVKVTQSSRYLVKRTGEKVFLECVQDMDHENMFWYRQDPGLGLRLIYFSYDVKMKEKGDIPEGYSVSREKKERFSLILESASTNQTSMYLCASSTRGYYTEAFFGQGTRLTVV.

The J gene is TRBJ2-2, the V gene TRBV6-1, with a weak D call TRBD2 (6 bases). CDR3 length equals 15 residues. The V end was cut by 2 bases, the J end by 5 bases, with 12 bases between. From germline, CDR1 is MNHNS and CDR2 SASEGT. The CDR3 region is CASSEIAAGTGELFF. The CDR3 DNA sequence: TGTGCCAGCAGTGAAATTGCGGCGGGGACCGGGGAGCTGTTTTTT.

Worth noting for this clone: This CDR3 is also generated by other DNA sequences in the sample. V and J are TRBV28 and TRBJ1-2, with 7 bases aligning to TRBD1. This CDR3 comprises 14 residues. Germline CDR1 reads MDHEN; CDR2 reads SYDVKM. The V gene end was trimmed by 5 bases and the J gene end by 5 bases; junction bases not matched to a gene: 8. The CDR3 nucleotides are TGTGCCAGCAGTCTCCCCGGGACAGCTTATGGCTACACCTTC. Translated, it gives CASSLPGTAYGYTF.

This chain connects TRBV5-1 to TRBJ2-1; D is ambiguous. The length of the CDR3 is 15 residues. Germline CDR1 SGHRS, CDR2 YFSETQ. The V end was cut by 0 bases, the J end by 0 bases, with 7 bases between. The CDR3 DNA sequence: TGCGCCAGCAGCTTGGTTACGAGCTCCTACAATGAGCAGTTCTTC. Its translation: CASSLVTSSYNEQFF.

V gene TRBV27 combines with J gene TRBJ1-1; no clear D. The CDR3 sequence is 13 residues long. The germline gives CDR1 MNHEY, CDR2 SMNVEV (reference sequence). V gave up 3 bases and J gave up 1 base, with 6 bases separating them. Written as DNA, the CDR3 is TGTGCCAGCAGTTTCACGGGGAACACTGAAGCTTTCTTT. It encodes CASSFTGNTEAFF.

The V call is TRBV28, the J call TRBJ2-7, with TRBD2 matching 7 bases. J lost 7 bases, V lost 8 bases, and 11 bases had no gene match. This CDR3 has 13 residues. Germline CDR1 reads MDHEN; CDR2 reads SYDVKM. The CDR3 DNA sequence: TGTGCCAGCGTACTAGCGTACCCCGGGGAGCAGTACTTC. Residues: CASVLAYPGEQYF.

The chain carries TRBV6-1 and TRBJ2-1; a weak D match, TRBD2 (5 bases). Germline CDR1 and CDR2: MNHNS and SASEGT. V shed 6 bases and J shed 6 bases, with 18 bases lying between them. This CDR3 has 15 residues. Here the CDR3 DNA reads TGTGCCAGCAGAAAGCGGCCAGAGTGGATCAATGAGCAGTTCTTC. This encodes CASRKRPEWINEQFF.

The chain recombines TRBV11-3 with TRBJ2-1; 9 positions match TRBD1. This CDR3 spans 15 amino acids. Trimming at V came to 5 bases and at J to 8 bases, leaving 10 bases not matched to a gene. Germline V CDR1 and CDR2: SGHNT, YENEEA. The CDR3 reads CASSLSGNRGHEQFF. The CDR3 nucleotides are TGTGCCAGCAGCCTAAGTGGTAACAGGGGGCATGAGCAGTTCTTC.

This rearrangement joins TRBV27 to TRBJ2-1; weak D call: TRBD2 (6 bases). The germline CDR1 and CDR2 sequences are MNHEY and SMNVEV (reference sequence). V was shortened by 1 base and J by 6 bases, with 25 bases between the two germline ends. This CDR3 has 19 amino acids. DNA of the CDR3: TGTGCCAGCAGTTTATTTACGGCTAGCGATCCCCGTTGGGGCAATGAGCAGTTCTTC. Encoded protein: CASSLFTASDPRWGNEQFF.

This chain joins TRBV6-6 and TRBJ1-2; 10 bases fit TRBD1. There are 14 residues in the CDR3. V lost 1 base, J lost 6 bases, and 2 bases stayed unmatched. Germline CDR1 MNHNY, CDR2 SVGAGI (reference sequence). DNA of the CDR3: TGTGCCAGCAGTTACTTGGGGACAGGGGATGGCTACACCTTC. Protein product: CASSYLGTGDGYTF.

The chain's CDR3 is CASSRSSSGRAEQFF. The CDR3 DNA is TGTGCCAGCAGCAGAAGCTCTAGCGGGAGGGCCGAGCAGTTCTTC. The rearrangement links TRBV13 to TRBJ2-1, with 12 bases lining up with TRBD2. CDR3 length: 15 amino acids. Germline CDR1 PRHDT, CDR2 FYEKMQ (reference sequence). V gave up 5 bases and J gave up 10 bases; unmatched junction bases: 9.

This chain connects TRBV6-1 to TRBJ1-4, with a possible D match to TRBD1 (6 bases). The CDR3 totals 15 residues. The V gene's germline CDR1 is MNHNS and CDR2 SASEGT. Between the trimmed V and J ends, which lost 3 bases and 4 bases, there was a span of 12 bases. CDR3 residues: CASSDRGSLNEKLFF. The CDR3 DNA reads as TGTGCCAGCAGTGACAGGGGCAGCCTTAATGAAAAACTGTTTTTT.

J is TRBJ2-7 and V is TRBV27, with 14 bases identical to TRBD2. The V gene's germline CDR1 is MNHEY and CDR2 SMNVEV (reference sequence). The V and J ends lost 5 bases and 0 bases, in that order; junction bases with no gene match: 9. This CDR3 has 18 residues. CDR3 nucleotide sequence: TGTGCCAGCAGTCTCAATCGACTAGCGGGAGGGTTCTCCTACGAGCAGTACTTC. As protein: CASSLNRLAGGFSYEQYF.

The chain uses TRBV9 and TRBJ2-5, with D maybe TRBD2 (6 bases). CDR1 is SGDLS and CDR2 is YYNGEE in the germline V gene. V lost 0 bases and J lost 7, with 7 bases in between. The CDR3 is 12 amino acids. CDR3 in amino acids: CASSVGAGTQYF. CDR3 bases: TGTGCCAGCAGCGTAGGAGCGGGGACCCAGTACTTC. Based on the CDR3 plus reference TRBV9 and TRBJ2-5, the full variable domain is DSGVTQTPKHLITATGQRVTLRCSPRSGDLSVYWYQQSLDQGLQFLIQYYNGEERAKGNILERFSAQQFPDLHSELNLSSLELGDSALYFCASSVGAGTQYFGPGTRLLVL.